This TCR beta chain was recorded in a study of neurological immune-mediated disorders. Whole-study results and caveats: The highest TCR clonal expansion occurred in HTLV-1-associated myelopathy; multiple sclerosis fell below healthy controls.

cDNA was made by 5'RACE with 10-nucleotide random UMIs. A single run covered 15-18 subjects with over 170 million TCR-beta sequences. One entry per CDR3 protein, called by TCRdb with MiXCR from the 5' RACE reads. The sample has some 60,000 distinct CDR3 sequences; around a tenth are singletons. Time point described: longitudinal time-point 1 (baseline). 2 million unsorted PBMCs were stored in RNAlater at -80 °C before RNA extraction. The CDR3 length is 15 residues. Unmatched junction bases numbered 5, after V lost 5 bases and J lost 2 bases. This clonotype was seen many times. The target antigen is unknown.

Sequenced: PBMCs. This chain joins TRBV12-3 or TRBV12-4 and TRBJ2-7, with 11 nucleotides matching TRBD2. The sequence was collected from a male donor with HTLV-1-associated myelopathy (HAM/TSP). CDR3 nucleotides: TGTGCCAGCAGTCCCAGGGGACTAGCGGCCTACGAGCAGTACTTC. This translates into CASSPRGLAAYEQYF.